Shown below are 7 T cell receptor beta chains from a single sample sequenced in a study of T-cell memory formation after mild COVID-19. MiXCR was run by TCRdb on the 5' RACE reads, yielding one entry per CDR3 protein. The table shows under 300,000 distinct CDR3 sequences, with around 16% occurring only once. The specimen sequenced was PBMCs or a T cell subset sorted from them (not recorded which). The source of these receptors is a man between 18 and 29 years old who had mild COVID-19 (a few samples of this study predate the infection). Cell type and time point are not known.

This clonotype has just a few counts. This rearrangement joins TRBV5-1 to TRBJ1-2; 9 nucleotides match TRBD1. The germline V gene has CDR1 SGHRS and CDR2 YFSETQ. V gave up 0 bases and J gave up 6 bases; unmatched junction bases: 12. The length of the CDR3 is 17 residues. The CDR3 reads CASSLEGTGFLGDGYTF. The CDR3 coding sequence is TGCGCCAGCAGCTTGGAGGGGACAGGGTTCCTCGGGGATGGCTACACCTTC.

The gene calls are TRBV7-2 and TRBJ2-7; 10 bases match TRBD1. The CDR3 has 15 amino acids. CDR1 and CDR2 (germline): SGHTA, FQGNSA. V lost 4 bases, J lost 3 bases, and 6 bases stayed unmatched. Here the CDR3 DNA reads TGTGCCAGCAGCTACCTGGGGACAGGGGTCTACGAGCAGTACTTC. This translates into CASSYLGTGVYEQYF.

The chain employs TRBV29-1 and TRBJ2-7; D is perhaps TRBD2 (7 bases). The germline V and J ends were trimmed by 2 bases and 6 bases, with 23 bases remaining between them. Germline-derived CDR1 and CDR2 are SQVTM and ANQGSEA. The length of the CDR3 is 16 residues. CDR3 loop: CSVESPNRGGEGEQYF. CDR3 coding DNA: TGCAGCGTTGAATCCCCTAACCGAGGGGGGGAAGGCGAGCAGTACTTC.

V and J are TRBV2 and TRBJ2-1; 7 bases agree with TRBD1. Germline V gives CDR1 SNHLY, CDR2 FYNNEI. The length of the CDR3 is 14 residues. Losses at the gene ends were 10 bases for V and 4 bases for J; bases not matched to a gene: 10. The CDR3 DNA reads TGTGCCAACCCGGGACAGAGGTCTTACAATGAGCAGTTCTTC. Its protein product is CANPGQRSYNEQFF.

The rearrangement uses TRBV24-1 and TRBJ2-1, with TRBD2 matching over 7 bases. Trimming cost V 7 bases and J 4 bases; bases outside gene matches: 6. Germline V gene sequence: CDR1 KGHDR, CDR2 SFDVKD. The CDR3 covers 14 residues. This chain's CDR3 is CATRSGTGYNEQFF. CDR3 bases: TGTGCCACCAGGAGCGGGACGGGTTACAATGAGCAGTTCTTC.

The J gene is TRBJ2-3, the V gene TRBV7-2; 11 bases line up with TRBD2. There are 15 residues in the CDR3. V was pared by 7 bases and J by 5 bases, with 8 bases of the junction left unmatched. The germline V gene has CDR1 SGHTA and CDR2 FQGNSA. The CDR3 loop is CASIGSGGVLDTQYF. For the CDR3, the DNA is TGTGCCAGCATAGGTAGCGGGGGGGTTTTAGATACGCAGTATTTT.

This clonotype was seen a few times. The chain recombines TRBV6-5 with TRBJ2-7, with 8 bases lining up with TRBD2. The J segment lost 6 bases and the V segment lost 3 bases, leaving 13 bases of the junction unmatched. This CDR3 is 16 amino acids long. Germline V gene lookup returns CDR1 MNHEY and CDR2 SVGAGI. Written as DNA, the CDR3 is TGTGCCAGCAGTTATCGGGGGGGGAGGGGTTCGTCCGAGCAGTACTTC. It yields the protein CASSYRGGRGSSEQYF.